This TCR beta chain was sequenced in a study of T cell changes during pregnancy in multiple sclerosis. The protocol was immunoSEQ multiplex PCR, while the TCRdb copy is restricted to in-frame clones and leaves out a portion. The data hold approximately 60,000 clones, with roughly 93% observed a single time. CDR3 length equals 13 residues. Germline loops: CDR1 ENHRY, CDR2 SYGVKD. V gave up 9 bases and J gave up 3 bases; unmatched junction bases: 4. The specimen was CD4+ T cells from peripheral blood mononuclear cells, collected before pregnancy. The TCR originated in a female donor with multiple sclerosis, enrolled in a pregnancy study. The rearrangement uses TRBV10-3 and TRBJ2-7, with 11 bases lining up with TRBD1. CDR3 amino acids: CAIWDRGNYEQYF. DNA for the CDR3: TGTGCCATTTGGGACAGGGGGAACTACGAGCAGTACTTC.